The 17 T cell receptor beta chains reported below all come from one sample, sequenced in a study of cytomegalovirus exposure and HLA in healthy donors. The study ran its PCR with 60 Vbeta and 13 Jbeta primers. Method: immunoSEQ multiplex PCR; TCRdb's copy keeps in-frame clones and lacks some. The sample contains roughly 81,000 clones, around three quarters of which appear only once. Sequencing was performed on PBMCs. These receptor sequences come from a man aged 30-40 years in good health and CMV-seronegative.

As regards this clone: Relative to the germline gene, one junction end is altered; a read error may explain this. The chain uses TRBV5-1 and TRBJ2-1, with D tentatively TRBD1 (5 bases). Germline CDR1 SGHRS, CDR2 YFSETQ. The CDR3 is made up of 16 amino acids. The CDR3 is CARREGAQSSYNEQFF. The CDR3 nucleotides read TGCGCCCGCAGGGAAGGGGCCCAGAGCTCCTACAATGAGCAGTTCTTC.

The rearrangement joins TRBV6-5 to TRBJ2-7, with 9 bases identical to TRBD1. CDR1 and CDR2 from the germline V gene are MNHEY and SVGAGI. The CDR3 is 15 residues long. V was pared by 6 bases and J by 3 bases, with 9 bases of the junction left unmatched. CDR3 nucleotides: TGTGCCAGCAGCCGAGGGGGACAGGGACTCTACGAGCAGTACTTC. This gives the protein CASSRGGQGLYEQYF.

The V gene is TRBV30, the J gene TRBJ2-7, with 8 bases fitting TRBD2. Germline V lookup: CDR1 GTSNPN, CDR2 SVGIG (reference sequence). V lost 8 bases, J lost 4 bases, and 13 bases stayed unmatched. This CDR3 comprises 14 residues. CDR3 protein: CAVEPRTSLYEQYF. Here the CDR3 DNA reads TGTGCCGTGGAACCCCGGACTAGCCTGTACGAGCAGTACTTC.

The J gene is TRBJ2-7, the V gene TRBV29-1; D is unresolved. V was pared by 4 bases and J by 4 bases, with 8 bases between. Germline V gives CDR1 SQVTM, CDR2 ANQGSEA. The CDR3 is 11 residues long. Written as DNA, the CDR3 is TGCAGCGTTGGACTTCCTTACGAGCAGTACTTC. Its translation: CSVGLPYEQYF.

This chain connects TRBV7-2 to TRBJ1-2, with 10 bases lining up with TRBD1. Per the germline V gene, CDR1 is SGHTA and CDR2 is FQGNSA. The CDR3 is 13 residues long. The junction had 1 base not matched to a gene; V was cut back by 3 bases and J by 6 bases. The CDR3 region is CASSLDRGNGYTF. CDR3 nucleotide sequence: TGTGCCAGCAGCTTGGACAGGGGGAATGGCTACACCTTC.

The chain links TRBV1 to TRBJ1-5; the table's D call, TRBD1, has no DNA check behind it. TRBV1 is an annotated pseudogene. The CDR3 contains 15 residues. This chain's CDR3 is CTSSQGDRAYQPQHF. DNA of the CDR3: TGCACCAGCAGTCAGGGTGACAGGGCCTATCAGCCCCAGCATTTT.

This sequence joins TRBV29-1 and TRBJ2-3, with 9 bases that match TRBD2. CDR3 length: 13 residues. Germline V gene lookup returns CDR1 SQVTM and CDR2 ANQGSEA. V gave up 6 bases and J gave up 6 bases; unmatched junction bases: 7. The CDR3 here is CSVLTSGRDTQYF. The CDR3 DNA is TGCAGCGTCCTCACTAGCGGGCGGGATACGCAGTATTTT.

The chain has TRBV6-5 and TRBJ2-4, with 7 bases aligning to TRBD1. V trimming: 9 bases; J trimming: 6 bases; junction bases outside the gene matches: 8. The CDR3 is 13 amino acids. Germline CDR1 and CDR2: MNHEY and SVGAGI. CDR3 protein: CARGTGVRNIQYF. CDR3 sequence (DNA): TGTGCCAGGGGAACAGGGGTACGAAACATTCAGTACTTC.

The rearrangement links TRBV18 to TRBJ2-7, with 7 bases fitting TRBD1. This CDR3 is 17 amino acids long. The ends lost 1 base at V and 0 bases at J; junction bases unmatched: 9. Germline V CDR1 and CDR2: KGHSH, LQKENI. The CDR3 reads CASSPRFRDRSSYEQYF. The DNA of the CDR3 is TGTGCCAGCTCACCACGTTTCCGGGACAGATCCTCCTACGAGCAGTACTTC.

The chain uses TRBV18 and TRBJ1-2, with D perhaps matching TRBD1 (5 bases). Per the germline V gene, CDR1 is KGHSH and CDR2 is LQKENI. This CDR3 has 13 residues. Trimming stripped 6 bases from V and 8 bases from J, with 16 bases between. CDR3 in amino acids: CASSPAGRDGYTF. The CDR3 DNA reads as TGTGCCAGCTCCCCGGCGGGGCGGGACGGCTACACCTTC.

This clone was detected a few times. Other DNA sequences in this sample translate to the same CDR3. The chain couples TRBV5-1 to TRBJ1-4; possible D gene TRBD1, 5 bases. V was clipped by 3 bases and J by 6 bases, with 15 bases between them. There are 15 residues in the CDR3. The germline V gene has CDR1 SGHRS and CDR2 YFSETQ. The CDR3 nucleotides read TGCGCCAGCAGCTCGTCAGGGTGGGTCGATGAAAAACTGTTTTTT. This gives the protein CASSSSGWVDEKLFF.

The J gene is TRBJ2-3, the V gene TRBV9, with a weak D call TRBD1 (5 bases). Between the trimmed V and J ends, which lost 3 bases and 1 base, there was a span of 18 bases. CDR3 length: 17 amino acids. Germline V gives CDR1 SGDLS, CDR2 YYNGEE. The CDR3 region is CASSAGRNVQGTDTQYF. CDR3 DNA sequence: TGTGCCAGCAGCGCAGGAAGAAACGTACAGGGCACAGATACGCAGTATTTT.

The genes are TRBV21-1 and TRBJ2-5; the DNA was not compared with TRBD1, the D call given in the table. TRBV21-1 is designated a pseudogene. The CDR3 length is 15 residues. The CDR3 sequence: CASSTQTEYQETQYF. The DNA for the CDR3 is TGTGCCAGCAGCACCCAAACAGAGTACCAAGAGACCCAGTACTTC.

The J gene is TRBJ2-5, the V gene TRBV2; D possibly corresponds to TRBD2 (5 bases). This CDR3 is built from 15 residues. The V end was cut by 3 bases, the J end by 2 bases, with 13 bases between. Germline lookup yields CDR1 SNHLY and CDR2 FYNNEI. Here the CDR3 reads CASSDLEVLQETQYF. The CDR3 region has the DNA TGTGCCAGCAGTGATTTGGAGGTACTACAAGAGACCCAGTACTTC.

The rearrangement joins TRBV30 to TRBJ1-5, with D possibly TRBD1 on 6 matching bases. From germline, CDR1 is GTSNPN and CDR2 SVGIG (reference sequence). Trimming took off 2 bases at V and 4 bases at J, with 18 bases between the two ends. The CDR3 runs to 16 residues. The CDR3 DNA reads TGTGCCTGGAGTCCCGGTTTCGACAGGCTGAATCAGCCCCAGCATTTT. The encoded protein is CAWSPGFDRLNQPQHF.

The chain uses TRBV18 and TRBJ2-1, with 8 positions matching TRBD2. V trimming: 0 bases; J trimming: 6 bases; junction bases outside the gene matches: 4. The CDR3 extends over 15 amino acids. Germline V CDR1 and CDR2: KGHSH, LQKENI. The CDR3 loop is CASSPPSGSLNEQFF. For the CDR3, the DNA is TGTGCCAGCTCACCACCCAGCGGGAGTCTCAATGAGCAGTTCTTC.

V usage is TRBV28 and J usage is TRBJ2-7; D is uncertain. Deletions cut 8 bases from V and 4 bases from J, with 12 bases between. Germline V gene data show CDR1 as MDHEN and CDR2 as SYDVKM. This CDR3 is built from 12 residues. In DNA, the CDR3 is TGTGCCAGCCGAAACTCCTTATACGAGCAGTACTTC. It encodes CASRNSLYEQYF. The full variable domain, with the rest looked up from reference TRBV28 and TRBJ2-7, is DVKVTQSSRYLVKRTGEKVFLECVQDMDHENMFWYRQDPGLGLRLIYFSYDVKMKEKGDIPEGYSVSREKKERFSLILESASTNQTSMYLCASRNSLYEQYFGPGTRLTVT.